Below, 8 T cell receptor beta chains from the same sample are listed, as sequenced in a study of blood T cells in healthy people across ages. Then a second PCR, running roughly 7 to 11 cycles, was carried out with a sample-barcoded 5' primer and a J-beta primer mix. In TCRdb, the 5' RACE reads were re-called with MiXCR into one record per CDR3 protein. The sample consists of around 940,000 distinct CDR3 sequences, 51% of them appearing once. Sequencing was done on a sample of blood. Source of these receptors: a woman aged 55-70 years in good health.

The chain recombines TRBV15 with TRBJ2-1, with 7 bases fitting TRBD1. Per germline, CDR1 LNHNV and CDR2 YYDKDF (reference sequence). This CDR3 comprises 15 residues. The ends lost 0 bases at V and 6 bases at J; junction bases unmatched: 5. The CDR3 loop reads CATSREGTVGNEQFF. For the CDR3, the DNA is TGTGCCACCAGCAGAGAAGGGACAGTCGGCAATGAGCAGTTCTTC.

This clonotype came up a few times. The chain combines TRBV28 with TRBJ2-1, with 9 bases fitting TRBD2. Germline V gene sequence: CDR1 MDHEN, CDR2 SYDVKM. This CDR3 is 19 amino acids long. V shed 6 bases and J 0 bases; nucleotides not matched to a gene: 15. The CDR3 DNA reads TGTGCCAGCAGCCTTCTAGCGGGGACCACTATAAGCTCCTACAATGAGCAGTTCTTC. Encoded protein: CASSLLAGTTISSYNEQFF. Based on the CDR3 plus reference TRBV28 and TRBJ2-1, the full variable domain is DVKVTQSSRYLVKRTGEKVFLECVQDMDHENMFWYRQDPGLGLRLIYFSYDVKMKEKGDIPEGYSVSREKKERFSLILESASTNQTSMYLCASSLLAGTTISSYNEQFFGPGTRLTVL.

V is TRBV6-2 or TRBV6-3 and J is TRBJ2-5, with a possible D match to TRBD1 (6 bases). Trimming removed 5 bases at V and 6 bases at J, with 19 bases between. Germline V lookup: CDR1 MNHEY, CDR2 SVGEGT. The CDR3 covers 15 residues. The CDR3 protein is CASSPPGVGAKTQYF. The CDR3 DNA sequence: TGTGCCAGCAGTCCCCCCGGAGTGGGGGCGAAGACCCAGTACTTC.

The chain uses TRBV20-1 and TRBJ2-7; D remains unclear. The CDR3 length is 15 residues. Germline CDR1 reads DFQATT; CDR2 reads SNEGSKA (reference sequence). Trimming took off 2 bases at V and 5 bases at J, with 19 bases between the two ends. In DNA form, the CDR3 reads TGCAGTGCTAGACGGGCTAGGGTCGCAGTCCACGAGCAGTACTTC. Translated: CSARRARVAVHEQYF.

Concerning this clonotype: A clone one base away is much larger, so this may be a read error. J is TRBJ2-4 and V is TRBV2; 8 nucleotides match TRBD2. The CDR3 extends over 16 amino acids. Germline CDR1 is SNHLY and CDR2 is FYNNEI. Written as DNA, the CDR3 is TGTACCAGCAGTGAAGGGCTAGCGGGAGCCAAAAACATTCAGTACTTC. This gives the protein CTSSEGLAGAKNIQYF.

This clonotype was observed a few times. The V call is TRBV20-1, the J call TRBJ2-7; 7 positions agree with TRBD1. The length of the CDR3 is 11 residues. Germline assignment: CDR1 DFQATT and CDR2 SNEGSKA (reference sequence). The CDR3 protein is CSADRAYEQYF. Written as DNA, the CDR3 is TGCAGCGCCGACAGGGCCTACGAGCAGTACTTC.

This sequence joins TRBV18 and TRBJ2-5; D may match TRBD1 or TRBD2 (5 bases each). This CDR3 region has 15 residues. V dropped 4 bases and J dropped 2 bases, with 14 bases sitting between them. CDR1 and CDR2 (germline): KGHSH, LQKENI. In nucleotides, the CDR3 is TGTGCCAGCTCACGAAGGGGAGAGGTACAAGAGACCCAGTACTTC. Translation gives CASSRRGEVQETQYF.

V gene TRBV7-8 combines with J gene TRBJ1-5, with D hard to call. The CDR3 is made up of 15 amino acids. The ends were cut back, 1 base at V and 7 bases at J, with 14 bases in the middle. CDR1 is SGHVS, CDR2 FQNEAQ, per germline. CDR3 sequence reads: CASSLGETFGQPQHF. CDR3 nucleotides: TGTGCCAGCAGCTTAGGCGAGACGTTCGGACAGCCCCAGCATTTT.